This TCR beta chain was recovered during a study of cytomegalovirus exposure and HLA in healthy donors. Study-wide points: Most TCR sequences proved rare, with some public TCRs found in many donors.

Only a few counts were recorded for this clone. Its specificity is not known. Trimming took 5 bases from V and 5 from J, leaving 28 bases between them. Germline assignment: CDR1 SGHTA and CDR2 FQGNSA. CDR3 size: 18 residues. The method was immunoSEQ multiplex PCR; TCRdb's version includes in-frame clones alone and lacks a portion of them. The top ten hold about 3.7% of the sample, which has about 130,000 clones, roughly 91% seen once. Sample: PBMCs. This chain joins TRBV7-2 and TRBJ2-7, with D possibly being TRBD2 (5 bases). The TCR comes from a man under 40 in good health and CMV-seronegative. The CDR3 coding sequence is TGTGCCAGCAGCAGATGGGTGGGTAATCAAGGGATAGCGAACGAGCAGTACTTC. Translated: CASSRWVGNQGIANEQYF.